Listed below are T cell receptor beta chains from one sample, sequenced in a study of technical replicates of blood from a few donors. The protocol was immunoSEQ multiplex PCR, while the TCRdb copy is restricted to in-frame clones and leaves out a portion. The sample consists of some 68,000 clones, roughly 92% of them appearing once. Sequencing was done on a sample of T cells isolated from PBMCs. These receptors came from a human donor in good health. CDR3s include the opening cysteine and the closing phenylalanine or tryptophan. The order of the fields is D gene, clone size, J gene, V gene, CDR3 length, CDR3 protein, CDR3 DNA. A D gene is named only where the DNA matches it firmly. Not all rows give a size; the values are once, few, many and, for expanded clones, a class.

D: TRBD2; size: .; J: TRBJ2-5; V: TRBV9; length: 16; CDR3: CASSGGPAGLQETQYF; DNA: TGTGCCAGCAGCGGGGGCCCAGCGGGGCTTCAAGAGACCCAGTACTTC
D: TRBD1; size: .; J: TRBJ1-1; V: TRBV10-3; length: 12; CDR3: CATAGGETEAFF; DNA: TGTGCCACCGCAGGGGGCGAGACTGAAGCTTTCTTT
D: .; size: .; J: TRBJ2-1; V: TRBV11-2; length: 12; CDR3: CASSFGQLDQFF; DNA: TGTGCCAGCAGCTTCGGACAGCTTGACCAGTTCTTC
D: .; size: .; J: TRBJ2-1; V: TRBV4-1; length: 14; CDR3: CASNPTETKNEQFF; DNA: TGCGCCAGCAACCCCACAGAAACCAAAAATGAGCAGTTCTTC
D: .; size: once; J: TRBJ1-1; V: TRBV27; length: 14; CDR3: CASAFTGANTEAFF; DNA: TGTGCCAGCGCCTTCACAGGTGCGAACACTGAAGCTTTCTTT
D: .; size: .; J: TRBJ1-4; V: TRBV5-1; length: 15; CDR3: CASSSGHFSYEKLFF; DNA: TGCGCCAGCAGCTCAGGACATTTCAGCTATGAAAAACTGTTTTTT
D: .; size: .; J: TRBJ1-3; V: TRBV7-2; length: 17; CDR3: CASSLVAGSLSGNTIYF; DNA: TGTGCCAGCAGCTTAGTAGCTGGTTCACTATCTGGAAACACCATATATTTT
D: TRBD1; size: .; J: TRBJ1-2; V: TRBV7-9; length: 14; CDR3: CASSLGQAPYGYTF; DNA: TGTGCCAGCAGCCTCGGACAGGCCCCCTATGGCTACACCTTC
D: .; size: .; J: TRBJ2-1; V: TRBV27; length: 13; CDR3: CASSGSRENEQFF; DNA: TGTGCCAGCAGCGGGAGCAGGGAGAATGAGCAGTTCTTC
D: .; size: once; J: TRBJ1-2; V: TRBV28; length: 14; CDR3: CASSFLGERNGYTF; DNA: TGTGCCAGCAGTTTTCTCGGGGAACGGAATGGCTACACCTTC
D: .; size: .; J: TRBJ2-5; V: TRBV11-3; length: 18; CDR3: CASSLNPPWTVPQETQYF; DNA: TGTGCCAGCAGCTTAAATCCCCCGTGGACAGTACCTCAAGAGACCCAGTACTTC
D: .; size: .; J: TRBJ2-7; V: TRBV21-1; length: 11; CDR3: CASSEDIQEYF; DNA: TGTGCCAGCAGCGAGGACATTCAGGAGTACTTC
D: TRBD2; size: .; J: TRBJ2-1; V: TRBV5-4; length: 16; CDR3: CASSPTSGRASNEQFF; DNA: TGTGCCAGCAGCCCGACTAGCGGGAGGGCCTCGAATGAGCAGTTCTTC
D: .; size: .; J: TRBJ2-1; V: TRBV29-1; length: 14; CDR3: CSVEITGRYNEQFF; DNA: TGCAGCGTTGAGATTACGGGGAGGTACAATGAGCAGTTCTTC
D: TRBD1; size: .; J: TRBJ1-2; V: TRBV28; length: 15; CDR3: CASRRGGTGVYGYTF; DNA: TGTGCCAGCAGGCGGGGCGGGACAGGGGTCTATGGCTACACCTTC
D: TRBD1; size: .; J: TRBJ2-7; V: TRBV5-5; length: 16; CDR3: CASSGGTGGKFGEQYF; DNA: TGTGCCAGCAGCGGCGGGACAGGGGGCAAGTTCGGCGAGCAGTACTTC
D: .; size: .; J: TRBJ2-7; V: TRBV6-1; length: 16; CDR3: CASSGDRRKSSYEQYF; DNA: TGTGCCAGCAGTGGAGACAGGAGAAAGAGCTCCTACGAGCAGTACTTC
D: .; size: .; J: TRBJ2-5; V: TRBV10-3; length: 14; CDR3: CAISEVRGGETQYF; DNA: TGTGCCATCAGTGAGGTTCGAGGGGGAGAGACCCAGTACTTC
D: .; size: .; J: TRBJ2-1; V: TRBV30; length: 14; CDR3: CAWSVGLEYNEQFF; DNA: TGTGCCTGGAGTGTGGGTCTAGAATACAATGAGCAGTTCTTC
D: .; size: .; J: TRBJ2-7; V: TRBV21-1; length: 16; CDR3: CASSRDRGLSSYEQYF; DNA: TGTGCCAGCAGCAGGGACAGGGGCCTTAGCTCCTACGAGCAGTACTTC
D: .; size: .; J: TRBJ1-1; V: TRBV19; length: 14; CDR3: CASSPLQENTEAFF; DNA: TGTGCCAGTAGTCCCTTACAGGAGAACACTGAAGCTTTCTTT
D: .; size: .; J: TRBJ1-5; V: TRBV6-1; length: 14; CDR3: CASSEYRGNQPQHF; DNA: TGTGCCAGCAGTGAATACAGGGGCAATCAGCCCCAGCATTTT
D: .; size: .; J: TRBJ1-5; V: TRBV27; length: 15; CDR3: CASSLFSRDNQPQHF; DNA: TGTGCCAGCAGTTTATTTTCCAGGGACAATCAGCCCCAGCATTTT
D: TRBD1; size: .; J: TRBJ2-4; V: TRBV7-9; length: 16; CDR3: CASSRDRVVGKNIQYF; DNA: TGTGCCAGCAGCCGGGACAGGGTGGTCGGCAAAAACATTCAGTACTTC
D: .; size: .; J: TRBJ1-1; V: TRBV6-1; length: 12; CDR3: CASRTGDTEAFF; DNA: TGTGCCAGCAGGACAGGAGACACTGAAGCTTTCTTT
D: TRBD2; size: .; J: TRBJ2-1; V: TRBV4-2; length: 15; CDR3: CASSQEASGGDEQFF; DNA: TGTGCCAGCAGCCAAGAGGCTAGCGGGGGGGATGAGCAGTTCTTC
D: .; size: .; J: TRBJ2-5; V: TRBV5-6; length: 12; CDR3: CASSLVSETQYF; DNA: TGTGCCAGCAGCTTGGTTAGCGAGACCCAGTACTTC
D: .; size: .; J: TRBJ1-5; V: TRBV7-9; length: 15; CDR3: CASSSTDRLNQPQHF; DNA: TGTGCCAGCAGCTCAACCGACAGACTTAATCAGCCCCAGCATTTT
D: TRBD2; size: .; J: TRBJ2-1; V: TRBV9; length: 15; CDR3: CASSVLAGGYNEQFF; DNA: TGTGCCAGCAGCGTACTAGCGGGAGGGTACAATGAGCAGTTCTTC
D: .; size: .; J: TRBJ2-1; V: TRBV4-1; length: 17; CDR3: CASSQDYRRELDNEQFF; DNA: TGCGCCAGCAGCCAAGATTACAGGCGAGAGTTAGACAATGAGCAGTTCTTC
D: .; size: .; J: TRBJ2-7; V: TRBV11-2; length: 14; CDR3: CASSLGPQGYEQYF; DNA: TGTGCCAGCAGCTTAGGACCTCAGGGCTACGAGCAGTACTTC
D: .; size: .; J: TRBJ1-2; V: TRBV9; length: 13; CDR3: CASSVGTTYGYTF; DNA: TGTGCCAGCAGCGTAGGGACAACCTATGGCTACACCTTC
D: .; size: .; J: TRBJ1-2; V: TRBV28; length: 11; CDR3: CASSLRYGYTF; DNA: TGTGCCAGCAGTTTACGCTATGGCTACACCTTC
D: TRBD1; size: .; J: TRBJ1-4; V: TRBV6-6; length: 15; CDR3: CASSDTQGSYEKLFF; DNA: TGTGCCAGCAGTGACACACAGGGGAGTTATGAAAAACTGTTTTTT
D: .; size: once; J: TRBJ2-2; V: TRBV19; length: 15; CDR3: CASRGGVANTGELFF; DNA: TGTGCCAGTAGAGGCGGGGTCGCGAACACCGGGGAGCTGTTTTTT
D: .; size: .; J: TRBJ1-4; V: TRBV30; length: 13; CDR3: CAWSVGGAEKLFF; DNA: TGTGCCTGGAGTGTAGGCGGGGCGGAAAAACTGTTTTTT
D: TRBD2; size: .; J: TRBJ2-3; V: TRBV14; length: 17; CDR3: CASSQPLAGYSTDTQYF; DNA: TGTGCCAGCAGCCAACCTCTAGCGGGATATAGCACAGATACGCAGTATTTT
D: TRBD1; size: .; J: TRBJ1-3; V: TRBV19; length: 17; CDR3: CASSILGQAVSGNTIYF; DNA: TGTGCCAGTAGTATTTTGGGACAGGCAGTCTCTGGAAACACCATATATTTT
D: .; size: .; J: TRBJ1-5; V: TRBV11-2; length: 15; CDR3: CASSLEAVPNQPQHF; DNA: TGTGCCAGCAGCTTAGAGGCGGTACCTAATCAGCCCCAGCATTTT
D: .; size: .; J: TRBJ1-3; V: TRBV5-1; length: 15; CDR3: CASSAVQGSGNTIYF; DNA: TGCGCCAGCAGCGCGGTTCAGGGCTCTGGAAACACCATATATTTT
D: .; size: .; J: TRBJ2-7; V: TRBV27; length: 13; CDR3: CASSPGSGYEQYF; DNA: TGTGCCAGCAGTCCCGGTAGTGGCTACGAGCAGTACTTC
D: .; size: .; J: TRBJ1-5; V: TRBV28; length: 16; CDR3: CASTNRGDPSNQPQHF; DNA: TGTGCCAGCACCAATCGGGGGGATCCTAGCAATCAGCCCCAGCATTTT
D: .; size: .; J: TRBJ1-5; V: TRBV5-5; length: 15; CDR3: CASSLVWQINQPQHF; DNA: TGTGCCAGCAGCTTGGTTTGGCAGATCAATCAGCCCCAGCATTTT